This T cell receptor beta chain was sequenced in a study of blood T cell repertoires in COVID-19 (dated by TCRdb to 2019 to 2021). For the wider study: Collaborator samples came from the United States, Italy and Spain and covered acute and convalescent phases of COVID-19. Where available, HLA class I and class II types were obtained from metadata supplied by the sample provider rather than from assay-based typing. Samples were obtained from the ongoing ImmuneRACE study (first 160 participants) and from about 1,300 subjects provided by 6 global collaborators. A de-identified subject ID, COVID-19 status, age in years and sex were almost always included in the sample metadata. The material from the prospective study consisted of cDNA or gDNA derived from T cells, B-cell-depleted T cells, or PBMCs. Subjects who had been exposed to COVID-19, were actively infected with it, or had recovered from it provided the deeply sampled blood TCRbeta repertoires that made up the dataset. A freely available public database, intended as a resource for researchers studying the immune response to SARS-CoV-2, is where the repertoires were released. Paper-wide results and their limitations: The quantity of clinical and demographic metadata differed by source and by participant and was supplied without curation.

Collaborating institutions collected whole blood in K2EDTA tubes following their own protocols. For TCRbeta analysis, collaborators shipped samples in one of three forms: frozen whole blood, isolated PBMCs, or DNA extracted from either of those sample types. Remarks on this clone: Its antigen specificity is not known. No base quality information exists; no much larger clone differs at one position.

TCRbeta CDR3 regions were amplified from genomic DNA using the immunoSEQ Assay, a bias-controlled multiplex PCR. The paper's data handling went like this. Nucleated cell counts per sample were estimated from amplification of reference gene primers within the assay. To quantify the absolute abundance of each unique TCRbeta CDR3 rearrangement, sequence reads were collapsed and filtered. For each sample, productive Simpson clonality was calculated by taking the square root of Simpson's diversity index across productive rearrangements. The table comes from immuneACCESS by way of TCRdb, which keeps in-frame sequences with V and J called. Part of the clones is missing from these tables; in studies checked, under half for an unresolved V gene and the rest for unknown reasons. D and trimming come from the DNA, and the V and J calls and clone size come from that table. The sample includes under 250,000 clones, with over 70% observed a single time. About 8% of the sample goes to the ten largest clones.

The source of this sequence is an elderly woman with acute or convalescent COVID-19. Material for sequencing was peripheral blood.

CDR3 reads: CASSLLASQTQYF. At the DNA level, the sequence is TGTGCCAGCAGCTTATTGGCCAGTCAGACCCAGTACTTC. The chain is made from TRBV5-6 and TRBJ2-5, with the D gene not confidently named. Taken from cysteine to phenylalanine, the CDR3 has 13 residues. Only the CDR3 portion is preserved as DNA: 39 bases, with reading frame beginning at the first base. Trimming at the junction amounts to 2 bases on V and 6 bases on J, and the germline ends lie 11 bases apart. From a lookup of the germline V gene, CDR1 and CDR2 are SGHDT and YYEEEE.